This TCR beta chain stems from a study of response to subunit inactivated influenza vaccine. This clonotype was seen only a few times. TCRdb redid the calling of the RT-PCR reads with MiXCR, one entry per CDR3 protein. Of hundreds of thousands of distinct CDR3 sequences in the sample, less than 15% are singletons; the top ten hold approximately 7.6%. This CDR3 is built from 14 residues. Germline V gene sequence: CDR1 SGHRS, CDR2 YFSETQ. Trimming took 4 bases from V and 6 from J; bases not matched to a gene: 9. The receptor's source is a middle-aged man who received an inactivated influenza vaccine. The sequenced sample was PBMCs from blood, obtained roughly 15 days before vaccination. This rearrangement joins TRBV5-1 to TRBJ2-7; 8 nucleotides align to TRBD1. CDR3 bases: TGCGCCAGCAGCGTCGGACAGGGTGGGGGCGAGCAGTACTTC. This encodes CASSVGQGGGEQYF.